This TCR beta chain came from a study of blood T cells in healthy people across ages. Alongside a J-beta primer mix, a sample-barcoded 5' primer served in a second PCR lasting roughly 7 to 12 cycles. At least 3 million CDR3-containing paired-end reads were obtained per sample. TCRdb re-called the 5' RACE reads through MiXCR, storing one row per CDR3 protein. The sample has approximately 820,000 distinct CDR3 sequences; around 43% are singletons. As to this clonotype: Its antigen remains unidentified.

Findings and limits, study-wide: Both higher diversity and more naive CD4+ cells marked long-lived donors when set against aged donors.

The sequence came from a man in his sixties in good health. The material sequenced was blood.

The CDR3 spells CASSKSSWSYEQYF. The CDR3 DNA reads as TGTGCCAGCAGCAAAAGTTCTTGGTCCTACGAGCAGTACTTC. The chain combines TRBV21-1 with TRBJ2-7. TRBV21-1 is a listed pseudogene. The CDR3 extends over 14 amino acids.